This TCR beta chain came from a study of cytomegalovirus exposure and HLA in healthy donors. Study conclusions and caveats: Clusters of TCRs from the first cohort tended to co-occur in the approximately 120 validation repertoires (as a later analysis found). High sensitivity and specificity were reportedly achieved when the classifier diagnosed cytomegalovirus status. Cytomegalovirus-associated status was assigned to about 160 TCR beta chains. Rare sequences made up most TCRs, while some public TCRs were found in many donors.

The CDR3 extends over 16 amino acids. Germline V gene lookup returns CDR1 SNHLY and CDR2 FYNNEI. V shed 6 bases and J 0 bases; nucleotides not matched to a gene: 11. This clone was observed a handful of times. Its specificity is not known. Measured with immunoSEQ multiplex PCR; TCRdb has only the in-frame clones, and not every one. The sample includes 300,000 to 350,000 clones, roughly 86% of them seen just once. The gene calls are TRBV2 and TRBJ2-7; 7 bases are a match to TRBD1. Specimen: PBMCs. This TCR was recovered from a young man in good health and CMV-seronegative. This chain's CDR3 is CASRKGAGASSYEQYF. DNA of the CDR3: TGTGCCAGCAGAAAGGGGGCAGGGGCTAGCTCCTACGAGCAGTACTTC. The full variable domain, rest sourced from reference TRBV2 and TRBJ2-7, is EPEVTQTPSHQVTQMGQEVILRCVPISNHLYFYWYRQILGQKVEFLVSFYNNEISEKSEIFDDQFSVERPDGSNFTLKIRSTKLEDSAMYFCASRKGAGASSYEQYFGPGTRLTVT.